The clone carrying this T cell receptor (beta chain) was observed at least ten times. The data are from a study of blood T cells in healthy people across ages. The V gene's germline CDR1 is DFQATT and CDR2 SNEGSKA (reference sequence). The CDR3 is made up of 14 amino acids. V was pared by 1 base and J by 0 bases, with 4 bases between. Sample-barcoded 5' priming and a J-beta primer mix drove a second PCR of roughly 6 to 12 cycles. TCRdb itself ran the 5' RACE reads through MiXCR, one entry per CDR3 protein. The table has around 2 million distinct CDR3 sequences, about 39% seen once. The sample consisted of blood. V gene TRBV20-1 combines with J gene TRBJ2-6; D not resolved. The source of this sequence is a human donor in good health. CDR3 region: CSARGGSGANVLTF. DNA of the CDR3: TGCAGTGCTAGAGGGGGCTCTGGGGCCAACGTCCTGACTTTC.